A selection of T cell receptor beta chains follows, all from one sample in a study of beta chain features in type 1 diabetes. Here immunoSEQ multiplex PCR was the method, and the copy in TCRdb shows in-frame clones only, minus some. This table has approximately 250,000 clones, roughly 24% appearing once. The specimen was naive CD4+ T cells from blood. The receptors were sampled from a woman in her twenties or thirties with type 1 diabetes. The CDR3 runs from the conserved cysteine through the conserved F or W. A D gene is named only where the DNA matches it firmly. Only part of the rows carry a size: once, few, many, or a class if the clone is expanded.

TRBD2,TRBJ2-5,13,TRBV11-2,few,TGTGCCAGCAGCTCGCGGGAGGCAGAGACCCAGTACTTC,CASSSREAETQYF
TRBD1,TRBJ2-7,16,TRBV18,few,TGTGCCAGCTCACCAAGGATGGGACAGAGCTCCTACGAGCAGTACTTC,CASSPRMGQSSYEQYF
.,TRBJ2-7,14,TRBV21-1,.,TGTGCCAGCAGCAAGAACGGCGGTACCTACGAGCAGTACTTC,CASSKNGGTYEQYF
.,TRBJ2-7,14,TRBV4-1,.,TGCGCCAGCAGCCCGGTACTAGTAGTGGGCGAGCAGTACTTC,CASSPVLVVGEQYF
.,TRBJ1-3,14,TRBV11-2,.,TGTGCCAGCAGCTTAGGGCTCTCTGGAAACACCATATATTTT,CASSLGLSGNTIYF
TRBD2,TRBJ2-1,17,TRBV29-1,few,TGCAGCGTTGAGGAGGGGCTAGCGGGAGCCTCCTACAATGAGCAGTTCTTC,CSVEEGLAGASYNEQFF
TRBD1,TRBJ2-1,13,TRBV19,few,TGTGCCAGTAGGCTAGAGGGGGCGAATGAGCAGTTCTTC,CASRLEGANEQFF
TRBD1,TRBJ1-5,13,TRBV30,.,TGTGCCTGGAGCGCCGGGACAGCTCAGCCCCAGCATTTT,CAWSAGTAQPQHF
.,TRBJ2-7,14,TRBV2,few,TGTGCCAGCACCAAGGAGGAAAGCTCCTACGAGCAGTACTTC,CASTKEESSYEQYF
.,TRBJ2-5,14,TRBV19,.,TGTGCCAGTAGTATAGGGCAGGGTGAGGAGACCCAGTACTTC,CASSIGQGEETQYF
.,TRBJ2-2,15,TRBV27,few,TGTGCCAGCAGTTTATCGAGTCTATACACCGGGGAGCTGTTTTTT,CASSLSSLYTGELFF
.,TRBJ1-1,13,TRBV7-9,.,TGTGCCAGCAGCCTATCCCGCGACACTGAAGCTTTCTTT,CASSLSRDTEAFF
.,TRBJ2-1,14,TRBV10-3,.,TGTGCCATCACCGGGCTAGCGTCGTACAATGAGCAGTTCTTC,CAITGLASYNEQFF
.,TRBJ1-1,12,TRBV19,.,TGTGCCAGTAGTCCGAGGGAATCTGAAGCTTTCTTT,CASSPRESEAFF
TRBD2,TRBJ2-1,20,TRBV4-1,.,TGCGCCAGCAGCCAAGATGGTGCTAGCGGGAGGGTGAGCTCCTACAATGAGCAGTTCTTC,CASSQDGASGRVSSYNEQFF
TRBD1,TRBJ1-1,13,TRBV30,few,TGTGCCAGTTCAGGGGGGCTGAGCACTGAAGCTTTCTTT,CASSGGLSTEAFF
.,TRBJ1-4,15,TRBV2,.,TGTGCCAGCAAGGTCCAGGGGCGGTCGGTTGAAAAACTGTTTTTT,CASKVQGRSVEKLFF
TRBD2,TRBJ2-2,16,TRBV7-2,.,TGTGCCAGCAGGGCCCAGGCTAGCGGAAACACCGGGGAGCTGTTTTTT,CASRAQASGNTGELFF
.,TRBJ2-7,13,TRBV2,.,TGTGCCAGCAGTGTCGCAGATGCCTACGAGCAGTACTTC,CASSVADAYEQYF
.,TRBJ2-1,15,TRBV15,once,TGTGCCACCAGCAGAGATCCGGGAGTCCGAAATGAGCAGTTCTTC,CATSRDPGVRNEQFF
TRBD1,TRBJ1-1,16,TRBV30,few,TGTGCCTGGAGTGTAAACGGTGGTGGGACAGGGGCTGAAGCTTTCTTT,CAWSVNGGGTGAEAFF
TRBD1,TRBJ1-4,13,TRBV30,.,TGTGCCTGGGAACAGGGGGCAGCAGAAAAACTGTTTTTT,CAWEQGAAEKLFF
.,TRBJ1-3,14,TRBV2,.,TGTGCCAGCAGTGCCTTGGGAGGGGCCAACACCATATATTTT,CASSALGGANTIYF
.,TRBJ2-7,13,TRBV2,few,TGTGCCAGCAGTGAAGGGGAGCACTACGAGCAGTACTTC,CASSEGEHYEQYF
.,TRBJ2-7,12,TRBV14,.,TGTGCCAGCAGCCAACAGCGGTACGAGCAGTACTTC,CASSQQRYEQYF
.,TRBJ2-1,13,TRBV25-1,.,TGTGCCAGCAGTACAGGACGCTACAATGAGCAGTTCTTC,CASSTGRYNEQFF
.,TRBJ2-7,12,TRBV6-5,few,TGTGCCAGCAGTTCACAGGGCGGGGAGCAGTACTTC,CASSSQGGEQYF
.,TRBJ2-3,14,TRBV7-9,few,TGTGCCAGCAGCCGAACTGGTAGCACAGATACGCAGTATTTT,CASSRTGSTDTQYF
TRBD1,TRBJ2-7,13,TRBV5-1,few,TGCGCCAGCAGCTGGACAGGGGGCGGCGAGCAGTACTTC,CASSWTGGGEQYF
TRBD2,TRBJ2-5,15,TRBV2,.,TGTGCCAGCAGTCGGACTAGCGGGGGCCAAGAGACCCAGTACTTC,CASSRTSGGQETQYF
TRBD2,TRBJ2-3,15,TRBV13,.,TGTGCCAGCAGCTTAGCGGGAGGGCCTCGGGATACGCAGTATTTT,CASSLAGGPRDTQYF
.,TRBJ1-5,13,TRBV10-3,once,TGTGCTATCAGTGGGGCCGACCGTCAGCCCCAGCATTTT,CAISGADRQPQHF
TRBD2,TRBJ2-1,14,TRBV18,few,TGTGCCAGCTCACCTCGGACTAGCGAGGGTGAGCAGTTCTTC,CASSPRTSEGEQFF
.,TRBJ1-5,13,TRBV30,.,TGTGCCTGGAGGGGGGGGATGAATCAGCCCCAGCATTTT,CAWRGGMNQPQHF
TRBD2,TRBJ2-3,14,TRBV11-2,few,TGTGCCAGCAGCTTAGGACTAGCGGGAGTCTCGCAGTATTTT,CASSLGLAGVSQYF
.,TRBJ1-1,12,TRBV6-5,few,TGTGCCAGCTTGGACAGCAACACTGAAGCTTTCTTT,CASLDSNTEAFF
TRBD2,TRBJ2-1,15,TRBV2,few,TGTGCCAGCAGCTTAAGCGGGATTTCCTACAATGTGCAGTTCTTC,CASSLSGISYNVQFF
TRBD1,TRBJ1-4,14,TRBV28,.,TGTGCCAGCAGGGCGGGGACAGGGGTGCGAAAACTGTTTTTT,CASRAGTGVRKLFF
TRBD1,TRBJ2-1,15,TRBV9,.,TGTGCCAGCAGCCTGACAGGGGCGGCCTACAATGAGCAGTTCTTC,CASSLTGAAYNEQFF
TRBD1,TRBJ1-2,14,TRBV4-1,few,TGCGCCAGCAGCCAAGGGGGACAGAACTATGGCTACACCTTC,CASSQGGQNYGYTF
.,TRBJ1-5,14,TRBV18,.,TGTGCCAGCTCACCGGGACGGAGGGATCAGCCCCAGCATTTT,CASSPGRRDQPQHF
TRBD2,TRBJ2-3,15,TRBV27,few,TGTGCCAGCAGTGGGGTAGCGGGAGCGGAAGATACGCAGTATTTT,CASSGVAGAEDTQYF
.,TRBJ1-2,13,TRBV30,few,TGTGCCTGGAGTACGGCAGGGCACTATGGCTACACCTTC,CAWSTAGHYGYTF
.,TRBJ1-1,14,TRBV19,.,TGTGCCAGTAGCAACGCCCCTATGAACACTGAAGCTTTCTTT,CASSNAPMNTEAFF
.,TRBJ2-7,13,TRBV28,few,TGTGCCAGCTGCAGGACACCGGCCTACGAGCAGTACTTC,CASCRTPAYEQYF
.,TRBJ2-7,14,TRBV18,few,TGTGCCAGCTCACGATCCAGGGATGACTACGAGCAGTACTTC,CASSRSRDDYEQYF
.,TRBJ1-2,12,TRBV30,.,TGTGCCTGGGCCCAAACAGGGAGTGGCTACACCTTC,CAWAQTGSGYTF
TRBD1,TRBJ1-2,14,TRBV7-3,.,TGTGCCAGCAGCGAACAGGGGGCGACGGGTGGCTACACCTTC,CASSEQGATGGYTF
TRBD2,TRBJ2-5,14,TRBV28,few,TGTGCCAGCAGCCATAGCGGGAGGAGAGAGACCCAGTACTTC,CASSHSGRRETQYF
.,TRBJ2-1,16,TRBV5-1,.,TGCGCCAGCAGCTTGGTGGGGGGTAGCTCCTACAATGAGCAGTTCTTC,CASSLVGGSSYNEQFF
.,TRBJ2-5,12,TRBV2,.,TGTGCCAGCAGTGAAGCCGGTCGGACCCAGTACTTC,CASSEAGRTQYF
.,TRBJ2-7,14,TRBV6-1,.,TGTGCCAGCAGTGAAGGTGCCACAGGCTACGAGCAGTACTTC,CASSEGATGYEQYF
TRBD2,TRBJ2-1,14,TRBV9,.,TGTGCCAGCATCCGGGGGAGGGCCTACAATGAGCAGTTCTTC,CASIRGRAYNEQFF